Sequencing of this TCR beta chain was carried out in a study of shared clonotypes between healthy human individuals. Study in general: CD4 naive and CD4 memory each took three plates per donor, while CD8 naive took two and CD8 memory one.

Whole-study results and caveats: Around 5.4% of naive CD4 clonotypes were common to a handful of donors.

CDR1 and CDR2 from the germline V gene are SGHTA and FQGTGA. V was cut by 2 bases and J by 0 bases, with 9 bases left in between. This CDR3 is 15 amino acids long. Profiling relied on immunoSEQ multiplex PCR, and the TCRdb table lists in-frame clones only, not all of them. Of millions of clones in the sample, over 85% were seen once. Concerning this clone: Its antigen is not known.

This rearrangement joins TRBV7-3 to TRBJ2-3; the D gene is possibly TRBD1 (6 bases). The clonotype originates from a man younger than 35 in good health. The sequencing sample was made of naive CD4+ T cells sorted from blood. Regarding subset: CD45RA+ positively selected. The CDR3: CASSLGGESTDTQYF. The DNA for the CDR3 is TGTGCCAGCAGCTTAGGGGGCGAAAGCACAGATACGCAGTATTTT.